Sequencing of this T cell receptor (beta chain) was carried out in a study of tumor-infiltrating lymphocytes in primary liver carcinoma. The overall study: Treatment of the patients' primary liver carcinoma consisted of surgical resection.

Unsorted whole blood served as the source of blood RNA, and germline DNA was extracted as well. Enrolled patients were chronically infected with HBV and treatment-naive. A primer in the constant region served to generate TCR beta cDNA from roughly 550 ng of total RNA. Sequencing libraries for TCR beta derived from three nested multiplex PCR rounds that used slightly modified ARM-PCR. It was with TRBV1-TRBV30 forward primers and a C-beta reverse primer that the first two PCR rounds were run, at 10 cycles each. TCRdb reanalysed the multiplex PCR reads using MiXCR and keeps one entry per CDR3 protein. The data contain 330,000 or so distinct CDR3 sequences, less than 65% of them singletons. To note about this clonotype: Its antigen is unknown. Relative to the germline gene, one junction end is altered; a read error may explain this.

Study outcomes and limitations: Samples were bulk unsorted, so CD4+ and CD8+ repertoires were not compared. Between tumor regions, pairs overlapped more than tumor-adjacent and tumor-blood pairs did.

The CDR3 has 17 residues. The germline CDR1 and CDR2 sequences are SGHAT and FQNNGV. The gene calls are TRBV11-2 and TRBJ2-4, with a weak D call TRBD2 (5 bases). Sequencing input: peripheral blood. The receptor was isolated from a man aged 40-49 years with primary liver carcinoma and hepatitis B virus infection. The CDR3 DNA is TGTGCCAGCAGCTTAGAAAGCGGCGGTCTAGCCAAAAATATTCAGTACTTC. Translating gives CASSLESGGLAKNIQYF.